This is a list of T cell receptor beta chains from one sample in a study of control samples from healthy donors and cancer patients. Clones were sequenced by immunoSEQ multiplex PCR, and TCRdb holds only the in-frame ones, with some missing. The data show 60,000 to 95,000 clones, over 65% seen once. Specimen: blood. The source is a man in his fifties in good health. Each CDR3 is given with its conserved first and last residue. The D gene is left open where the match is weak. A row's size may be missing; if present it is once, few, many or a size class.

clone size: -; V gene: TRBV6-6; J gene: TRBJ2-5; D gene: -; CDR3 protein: CASSYDYRETQYF; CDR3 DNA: TGTGCCAGCAGTTATGACTACCGCGAGACCCAGTACTTC
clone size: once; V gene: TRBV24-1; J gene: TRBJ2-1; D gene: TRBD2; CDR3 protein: CATSDTSGSNSYNEQFF; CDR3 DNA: TGTGCCACCAGTGATACTAGCGGGAGTAATTCCTACAATGAGCAGTTCTTC
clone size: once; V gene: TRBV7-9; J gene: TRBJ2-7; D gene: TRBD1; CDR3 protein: CASSPGQGEQYF; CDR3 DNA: TGTGCCAGCAGCCCAGGACAGGGCGAGCAGTACTTC
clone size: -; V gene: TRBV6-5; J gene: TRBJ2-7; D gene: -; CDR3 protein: CASILTGRTYEQYF; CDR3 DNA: TGTGCCAGCATTTTGACAGGTAGAACCTACGAGCAGTACTTC
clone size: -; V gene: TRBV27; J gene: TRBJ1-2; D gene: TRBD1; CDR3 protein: CASSPQGRSYGYTF; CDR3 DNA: TGTGCCAGCAGCCCACAGGGGCGGAGCTATGGCTACACCTTC
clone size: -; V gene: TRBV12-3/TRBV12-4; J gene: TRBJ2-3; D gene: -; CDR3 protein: CASSLRLTDTQYF; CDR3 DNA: TGTGCCAGCAGTTTACGACTGACAGATACGCAGTATTTT
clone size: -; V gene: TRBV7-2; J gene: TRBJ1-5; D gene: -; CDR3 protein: CASSLGQTNQPQHF; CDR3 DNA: TGTGCCAGCAGCTTAGGACAGACCAATCAGCCCCAGCATTTT
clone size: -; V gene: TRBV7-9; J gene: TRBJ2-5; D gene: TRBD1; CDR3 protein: CASSLNRGETQYF; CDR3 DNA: TGTGCCAGCAGCTTGAACAGGGGGGAGACCCAGTACTTC
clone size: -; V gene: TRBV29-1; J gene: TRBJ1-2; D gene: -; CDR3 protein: CSGTIGPHYGYTF; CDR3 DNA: TGCAGCGGTACCATCGGGCCGCACTATGGCTACACCTTC
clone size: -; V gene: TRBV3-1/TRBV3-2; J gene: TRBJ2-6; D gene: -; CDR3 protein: CASSQGILPGANVLTF; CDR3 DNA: TGTGCCAGCAGCCAAGGGATCCTTCCTGGGGCCAACGTCCTGACTTTC
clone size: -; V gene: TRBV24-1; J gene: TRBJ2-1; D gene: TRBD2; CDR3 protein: CATSDALGSGSPDEQFF; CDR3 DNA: TGTGCCACCAGTGATGCCCTAGGTAGCGGGAGCCCTGATGAGCAGTTCTTC
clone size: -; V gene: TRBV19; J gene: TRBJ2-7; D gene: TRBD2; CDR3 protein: CASSIRGGTSGTPAFGLSYEQYF; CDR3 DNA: TGTGCCAGTAGTATCCGGGGGGGGACTAGCGGGACCCCGGCCTTCGGACTTTCCTACGAGCAGTACTTC
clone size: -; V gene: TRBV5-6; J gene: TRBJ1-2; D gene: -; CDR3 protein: CASSLDQGRSGGYTF; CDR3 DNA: TGTGCCAGCAGCTTGGATCAGGGAAGGTCCGGGGGCTACACCTTC
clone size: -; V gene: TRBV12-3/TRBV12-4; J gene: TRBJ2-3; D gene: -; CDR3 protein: CASSLGQSDTQYF; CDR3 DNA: TGTGCCAGCAGTTTAGGGCAGTCAGATACGCAGTATTTT
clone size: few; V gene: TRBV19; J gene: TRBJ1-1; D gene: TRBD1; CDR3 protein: CASRMTGGGTEAFF; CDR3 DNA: TGTGCCAGTAGAATGACAGGGGGAGGCACTGAAGCTTTCTTT
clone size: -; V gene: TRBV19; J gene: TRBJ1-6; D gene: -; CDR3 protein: CASSIAVDSRVSLHF; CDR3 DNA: TGTGCCAGTAGTATAGCGGTGGACTCCCGGGTCTCACTCCACTTT
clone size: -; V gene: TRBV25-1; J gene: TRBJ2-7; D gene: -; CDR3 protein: CASSDPFYEQYF; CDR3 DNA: TGTGCCAGCAGTGACCCTTTCTACGAGCAGTACTTC
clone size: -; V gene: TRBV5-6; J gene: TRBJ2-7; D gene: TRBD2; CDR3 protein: CASSLVVAGVGQYF; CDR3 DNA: TGTGCCAGCAGCTTGGTTGTAGCGGGAGTCGGGCAGTACTTC
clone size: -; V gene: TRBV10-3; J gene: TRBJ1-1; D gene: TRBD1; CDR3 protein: CAVLEATGGTEAFF; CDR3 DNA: TGTGCCGTTCTAGAGGCGACAGGGGGTACTGAAGCTTTCTTT
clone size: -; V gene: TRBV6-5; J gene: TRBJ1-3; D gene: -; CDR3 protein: CASSSAWISGNTIYF; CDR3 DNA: TGTGCCAGCAGTTCCGCGTGGATCTCTGGAAACACCATATATTTT
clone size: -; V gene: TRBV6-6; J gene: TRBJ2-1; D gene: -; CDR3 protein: CASQGDNEQFF; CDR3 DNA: TGTGCCAGCCAGGGAGACAATGAGCAGTTCTTC
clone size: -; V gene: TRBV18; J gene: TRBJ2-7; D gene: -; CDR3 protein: CASSPRGGAGQYEQYF; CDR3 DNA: TGTGCCAGCTCACCCCGGGGCGGGGCGGGACAATACGAGCAGTACTTC
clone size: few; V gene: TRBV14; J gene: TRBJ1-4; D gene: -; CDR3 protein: CASSPRVRSTNEKLFF; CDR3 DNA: TGTGCCAGCAGCCCAAGGGTGCGGTCAACTAATGAAAAACTGTTTTTT
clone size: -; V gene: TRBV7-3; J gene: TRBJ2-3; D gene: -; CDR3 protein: CASSLSASQIDTQYF; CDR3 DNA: TGTGCCAGCTCCCTCTCGGCGAGCCAAATAGATACGCAGTATTTT
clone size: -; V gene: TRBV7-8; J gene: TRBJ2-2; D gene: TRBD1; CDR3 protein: CASSFPHRGRSNTGELFF; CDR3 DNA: TGTGCCAGCAGCTTTCCCCACAGGGGCCGCTCGAACACCGGGGAGCTGTTTTTT
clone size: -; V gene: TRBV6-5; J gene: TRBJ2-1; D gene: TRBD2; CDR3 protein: CASSSGLGLNEQFF; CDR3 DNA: TGTGCCAGCAGTTCGGGACTAGGCCTCAATGAGCAGTTCTTC